This T cell receptor (beta chain) is drawn from a study of shared clonotypes between healthy human individuals. Terminally differentiated effector memory CD45RA+ cells were excluded from the naive CD8 cells, which were CD45RO-negative and positively selected for CCR7. V was clipped by 3 bases and J by 6 bases, with 18 bases between them. CDR3 length: 15 residues. Germline CDR1 and CDR2: MDHEN and SYDVKM. This clone was detected once. Sequenced by immunoSEQ multiplex PCR; TCRdb stores in-frame clones only, minus some. The repertoire holds millions of clones, with about 93% as singletons. Sequenced: naive CD8+ T cells from PBMCs. The sequence derives from a young man in good health. Some clones in this sample may be carry-over from other donors' samples. The rearrangement joins TRBV28 to TRBJ2-7; D tentatively reads TRBD1 or TRBD2 (6 bases each). CDR3 bases: TGTGCCAGCAGTTTGTACAGGGAGGTCACCGGCGAGCAGTACTTC. It yields the protein CASSLYREVTGEQYF.